The 21 T cell receptor beta chains below were found in one sample sequenced in a study of OX40 agonist ivuxolimab in advanced cancers. Measured with immunoSEQ multiplex PCR; TCRdb has only the in-frame clones, and not every one. The repertoire holds around 70,000 clones, with 65% to 90% as singletons. The sample in question was CD4+ or CD8+ T cells sorted from blood, obtained in a trial of the OX40 agonist ivuxolimab. These receptors came from an adult with an advanced solid tumor such as melanoma, head and neck, liver or kidney cancer.

This clone was seen a single time. The chain links TRBV12-5 to TRBJ2-7; D is undetermined. V was pared by 3 bases and J by 0 bases, with 9 bases between. This CDR3 region has 14 residues. CDR1 is LGHNT, CDR2 FRNRAP, per germline. In DNA form, the CDR3 reads TGTGCTAGTGGTTTAGGGCTGAGCTCCTACGAGCAGTACTTC. Protein sequence: CASGLGLSSYEQYF.

The chain is built from TRBV9 and TRBJ1-2, with D perhaps TRBD1 (5 bases). The germline V gene has CDR1 SGDLS and CDR2 YYNGEE. The CDR3 spans 12 residues. Trimming took 5 bases from V and 6 from J, leaving 11 bases between them. The CDR3 nucleotides are TGTGCCAGCAGTGAAGGAGGGGATGGCTACACCTTC. Residues: CASSEGGDGYTF.

The chain links TRBV10-3 to TRBJ2-2, with 8 bases lining up with TRBD1. The CDR3 is 18 residues long. CDR1 ENHRY and CDR2 SYGVKD come from the germline V gene. V trimming: 4 bases; J trimming: 5 bases; junction bases outside the gene matches: 15. Here the CDR3 DNA reads TGTGCCATCAGTGTAGTATTTTACGACAGGGGTCTAACCGGGGAGCTGTTTTTT. Protein product: CAISVVFYDRGLTGELFF.

V gene TRBV19 combines with J gene TRBJ1-6, with a possible D match to TRBD1 (6 bases). This CDR3 has 13 amino acids. Germline assignment: CDR1 LNHDA and CDR2 SQIVND (reference sequence). V was cut by 7 bases and J by 8 bases, with 12 bases left in between. The CDR3 protein is CASKGVDYSPLHF. CDR3 sequence (DNA): TGTGCCAGTAAGGGGGTAGACTATTCACCCCTCCACTTT.

This clone showed up just a few times. The chain has TRBV7-3 and TRBJ1-1, with TRBD1 as a possible D gene (5 bases). The ends were cut back, 2 bases at V and 8 bases at J, with 9 bases in the middle. Germline lookup yields CDR1 SGHTA and CDR2 FQGTGA. The CDR3 spans 12 residues. CDR3 in DNA: TGTGCCAGCAGCTTAGAATCAGGGGAAGCTTTCTTT. It yields the protein CASSLESGEAFF.

This chain connects TRBV5-4 to TRBJ1-2; D unclear. The CDR3 contains 14 residues. Germline loops: CDR1 SGHNT, CDR2 YYREEE (reference sequence). Trimming shortened V by 4 bases and J by 3 bases, and 13 bases separated the two germline ends. CDR3 sequence reads: CASSQRTADYGYTF. The CDR3 coding sequence is TGTGCCAGCAGCCAAAGGACGGCGGACTATGGCTACACCTTC.

This chain uses TRBV9 with TRBJ1-5, with 7 bases that match TRBD1. J lost 5 bases, V lost 4 bases, and 9 bases had no gene match. The CDR3 sequence is 15 residues long. Per germline, CDR1 SGDLS and CDR2 YYNGEE. CDR3 sequence reads: CASSQETGKHQPQHF. The CDR3 DNA reads TGTGCCAGCAGCCAAGAGACAGGGAAGCATCAGCCCCAGCATTTT. Looking up the rest from reference TRBV9 and TRBJ1-5 gives the full variable domain: DSGVTQTPKHLITATGQRVTLRCSPRSGDLSVYWYQQSLDQGLQFLIQYYNGEERAKGNILERFSAQQFPDLHSELNLSSLELGDSALYFCASSQETGKHQPQHFGDGTRLSIL.

Only one count was recorded for this clone. This chain connects TRBV7-9 to TRBJ1-1; D not resolved. CDR1 is SEHNR and CDR2 is FQNEAQ in the germline V gene (reference sequence). Trimming shortened V by 4 bases and J by 1 base, and 10 bases separated the two germline ends. CDR3 length: 14 amino acids. DNA of the CDR3: TGTGCCAGCAGCTACGGGCAAGCGAACACTGAAGCTTTCTTT. Translating gives CASSYGQANTEAFF. The full variable domain, its missing parts supplied by reference TRBV7-9 and TRBJ1-1, is DTGVSQNPRHKITKRGQNVTFRCDPISEHNRLYWYRQTLGQGPEFLTYFQNEAQLEKSRLLSDRFSAERPKGSFSTLEIQRTEQGDSAMYLCASSYGQANTEAFFGQGTRLTVV.

The chain has TRBV5-1 and TRBJ1-5, with D perhaps TRBD1 (6 bases). CDR1 SGHRS and CDR2 YFSETQ come from the germline V gene. The CDR3 totals 15 residues. Trimming pared 2 bases from V and 2 bases from J, leaving 11 bases between. In DNA, the CDR3 is TGCGCCAGCAGCTTCGGGGGGCAAGGCAATCAGCCCCAGCATTTT. Its translation: CASSFGGQGNQPQHF.

This chain joins TRBV5-1 and TRBJ2-5; a possible D gene is TRBD2 (6 bases). V lost 0 bases, J lost 0 bases, and 12 bases lay in between. Germline lookup yields CDR1 SGHRS and CDR2 YFSETQ. The CDR3 runs to 16 residues. CDR3 nucleotide sequence: TGCGCCAGCAGCTTGGGAGCTAGCGCAGACCAAGAGACCCAGTACTTC. Translation: CASSLGASADQETQYF.

The CDR3 DNA follows: TGCGCCAGCAGCCAAGTAGTTAACACTGAAGCTTTCTTT. It codes for CASSQVVNTEAFF. The V gene is TRBV4-1, the J gene TRBJ1-1; D not certain. Trimming stripped 1 base from V and 2 bases from J, with 5 bases between. The V gene's germline CDR1 is MGHRA and CDR2 YSYEKL. The CDR3 sequence is 13 residues long.

V usage is TRBV7-6 and J usage is TRBJ2-5; 7 bases agree with TRBD2. The CDR3 contains 13 residues. Germline V gene lookup returns CDR1 SGHVS and CDR2 FNYEAQ. V gave up 5 bases and J gave up 2 bases; unmatched junction bases: 2. CDR3 region: CASSVGRQETQYF. The CDR3 coding sequence is TGTGCCAGCAGCGTCGGGAGGCAAGAGACCCAGTACTTC.

The chain is built from TRBV6-6 and TRBJ2-2; D remains unclear. The CDR3 contains 13 residues. V was clipped by 7 bases and J by 1 base, with 7 bases between them. Germline loops: CDR1 MNHNY, CDR2 SVGAGI (reference sequence). CDR3 amino acids: CASNPGNTGELFF. The CDR3 bases are TGTGCCAGCAATCCAGGGAACACCGGGGAGCTGTTTTTT.

This rearrangement joins TRBV5-4 to TRBJ1-1; D is unclear. The germline CDR1 and CDR2 sequences are SGHNT and YYREEE (reference sequence). This CDR3 spans 13 amino acids. V lost 2 bases to trimming and J lost 1 base, with 6 bases between them. In DNA form, the CDR3 reads TGTGCCAGCAGCTTACGGACGAACACTGAAGCTTTCTTT. It yields the protein CASSLRTNTEAFF. The whole variable domain, remainder taken from reference TRBV5-4 and TRBJ1-1, is ETGVTQSPTHLIKTRGQQVTLRCSSQSGHNTVSWYQQALGQGPQFIFQYYREEENGRGNFPPRFSGLQFPNYSSELNVNALELDDSALYLCASSLRTNTEAFFGQGTRLTVV.

The V gene is TRBV6-5, the J gene TRBJ1-3; D unclear. Trimming stripped 2 bases from V and 2 bases from J, with 7 bases between. The CDR3 loop spans 14 amino acids. Germline V gene lookup returns CDR1 MNHEY and CDR2 SVGAGI. CDR3 loop: CASSYAGTGNTIYF. DNA for the CDR3: TGTGCCAGCAGTTACGCGGGCACTGGAAACACCATATATTTT.

This clone was seen more than once but under ten times. The chain is built from TRBV28 and TRBJ2-7; weak D call: TRBD2 (6 bases). The length of the CDR3 is 13 residues. The germline V gene has CDR1 MDHEN and CDR2 SYDVKM. The V end was cut by 8 bases, the J end by 7 bases, with 18 bases between. CDR3 in amino acids: CASRRDALEEQYF. The CDR3 DNA follows: TGTGCCAGCCGGCGGGACGCACTGGAGGAGCAGTACTTC. Full variable domain (rest looked up from reference TRBV28 and TRBJ2-7): DVKVTQSSRYLVKRTGEKVFLECVQDMDHENMFWYRQDPGLGLRLIYFSYDVKMKEKGDIPEGYSVSREKKERFSLILESASTNQTSMYLCASRRDALEEQYFGPGTRLTVT.

This clone was observed once. The chain joins TRBV21-1 to TRBJ2-3; TRBD2, the table's D call, was not compared with the DNA. TRBV21-1 is listed as a pseudogene. This CDR3 is 17 amino acids long. The CDR3 spells CASSKAGGATSTDTQYF. The DNA for the CDR3 is TGTGCCAGCAGCAAAGCTGGTGGAGCCACTAGCACAGATACGCAGTATTTT.

The chain joins TRBV7-2 to TRBJ1-5, with D unclear. V was cut by 5 bases and J by 0 bases, with 8 bases left in between. Germline V gene lookup returns CDR1 SGHTA and CDR2 FQGNSA. This CDR3 region has 14 residues. This chain's CDR3 is CASSAGYSNQPQHF. Written as DNA, the CDR3 is TGTGCCAGCAGCGCAGGCTATAGCAATCAGCCCCAGCATTTT.

CDR3 in amino acids: CASRVAGGTEAFF. DNA for the CDR3: TGTGCCAGCAGGGTCGCGGGGGGGACTGAAGCTTTCTTT. The chain couples TRBV2 to TRBJ1-1, with a possible D match to TRBD1 (5 bases). Trimming cost V 6 bases and J 5 bases, with 13 bases left between them. Germline CDR1 SNHLY, CDR2 FYNNEI. The CDR3 has 13 residues.

The rearrangement uses TRBV11-3 and TRBJ2-7; D is tentatively TRBD1 or TRBD2 (5 bases each). The length of the CDR3 is 12 residues. V was cut by 3 bases and J by 3 bases, with 6 bases left in between. CDR1 and CDR2 from the germline V gene are SGHNT and YENEEA. The CDR3 DNA reads TGTGCCAGCAGCTTTGGGGGCTACGAGCAGTACTTC. Residues: CASSFGGYEQYF.

For this clone: At one end the junction does not follow the germline gene, possibly because of a read error. The CDR3 loop is CASSQGASTQPQHF. The CDR3 nucleotides are TGTGCCAGCAGTCAGGGGGCGAGCACTCAGCCCCAGCATTTT. The rearrangement links TRBV6-5 to TRBJ1-5; TRBD1 matches 8 bases. CDR1 and CDR2 (germline): MNHEY, SVGAGI. The CDR3 is 14 amino acids.